The clone carrying this TCR beta chain was detected once. Its antigen remains unknown. This specimen belongs to a study of shared clonotypes between healthy human individuals. General study points: The low donor count limited represented genetic and exposure-history diversity. Among several donors, approximately 4.6% of naive CD4 clonotypes were found in common.

Germline V CDR1 and CDR2: SGDLS, YYNGEE. V shed 4 bases and J shed 2 bases, with 13 bases lying between them. This CDR3 has 14 residues. Libraries were prepared by immunoSEQ multiplex PCR; TCRdb keeps only in-frame clonotypes and omits some of them. The sample lists about 110,000 clones, about 70% seen once, with approximately 23% in the top ten. This TCR was sampled from a woman between 25 and 40 years old in good health. Source material: memory CD8+ T cells sorted from blood. Subset of the sample: CD45RO+ cells pooled with CCR7-negative TemRA cells. This sequence joins TRBV9 and TRBJ2-7; D possibly corresponds to TRBD2 (6 bases). CDR3 sequence: CASSPRDLTYEQYF. DNA of the CDR3: TGTGCCAGCAGCCCTCGGGACTTAACCTACGAGCAGTACTTC.